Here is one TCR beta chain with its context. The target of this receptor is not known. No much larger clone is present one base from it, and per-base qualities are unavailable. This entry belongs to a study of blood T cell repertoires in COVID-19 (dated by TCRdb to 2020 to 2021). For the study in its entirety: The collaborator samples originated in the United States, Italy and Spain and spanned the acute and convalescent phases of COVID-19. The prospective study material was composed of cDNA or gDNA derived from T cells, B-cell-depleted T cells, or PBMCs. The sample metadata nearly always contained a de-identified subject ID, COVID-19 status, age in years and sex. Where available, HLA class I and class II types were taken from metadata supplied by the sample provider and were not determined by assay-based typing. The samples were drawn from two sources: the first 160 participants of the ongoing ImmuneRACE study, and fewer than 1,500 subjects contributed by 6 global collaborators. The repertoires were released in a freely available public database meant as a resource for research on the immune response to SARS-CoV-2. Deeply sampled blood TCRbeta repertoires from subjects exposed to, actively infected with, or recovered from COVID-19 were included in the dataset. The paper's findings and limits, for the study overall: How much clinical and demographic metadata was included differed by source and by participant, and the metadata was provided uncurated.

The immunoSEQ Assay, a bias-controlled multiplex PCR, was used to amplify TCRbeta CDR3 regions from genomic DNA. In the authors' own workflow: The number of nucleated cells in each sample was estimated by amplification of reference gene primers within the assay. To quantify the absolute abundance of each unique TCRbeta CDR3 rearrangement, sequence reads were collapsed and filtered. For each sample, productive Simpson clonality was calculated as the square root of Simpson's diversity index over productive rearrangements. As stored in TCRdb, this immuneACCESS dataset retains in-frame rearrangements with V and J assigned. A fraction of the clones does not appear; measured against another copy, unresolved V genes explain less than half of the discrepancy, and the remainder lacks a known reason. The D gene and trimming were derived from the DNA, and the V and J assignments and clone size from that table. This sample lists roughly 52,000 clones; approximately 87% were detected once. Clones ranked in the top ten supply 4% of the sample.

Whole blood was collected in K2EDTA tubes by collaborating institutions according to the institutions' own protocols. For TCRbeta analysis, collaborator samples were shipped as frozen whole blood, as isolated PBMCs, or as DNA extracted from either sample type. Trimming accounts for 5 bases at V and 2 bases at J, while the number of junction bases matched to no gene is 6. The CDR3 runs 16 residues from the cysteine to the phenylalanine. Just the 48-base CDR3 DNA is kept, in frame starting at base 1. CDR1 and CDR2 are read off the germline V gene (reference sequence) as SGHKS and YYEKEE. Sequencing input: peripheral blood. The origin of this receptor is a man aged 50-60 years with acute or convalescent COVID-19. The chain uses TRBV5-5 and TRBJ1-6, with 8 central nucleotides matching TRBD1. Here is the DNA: TGTGCCAGCAGGGGGACGACAGGGGCCTATAATTCACCCCTCCACTTT. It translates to CASRGTTGAYNSPLHF.